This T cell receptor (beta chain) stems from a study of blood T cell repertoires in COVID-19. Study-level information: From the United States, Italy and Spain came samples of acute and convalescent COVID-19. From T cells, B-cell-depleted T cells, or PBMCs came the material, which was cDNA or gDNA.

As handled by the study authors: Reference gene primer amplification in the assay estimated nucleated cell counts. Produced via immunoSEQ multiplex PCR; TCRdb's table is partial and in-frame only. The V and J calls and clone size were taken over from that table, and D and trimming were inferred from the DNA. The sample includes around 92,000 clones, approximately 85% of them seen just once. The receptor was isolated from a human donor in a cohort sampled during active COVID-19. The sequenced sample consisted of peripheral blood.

Here the CDR3 DNA reads TGTGCCAGCAGTGAGTCGGCGGGAGCTGCCTACGAGCAGTACTTC. Its translation is CASSESAGAAYEQYF. V is TRBV2 and J is TRBJ2-7; TRBD2 matches 7 bases. Germline CDR1 and CDR2: SNHLY and FYNNEI. The CDR3 sequence is 15 residues long. Losses at the gene ends were 3 bases for V and 2 bases for J; bases not matched to a gene: 7.